This is a list of T cell receptor beta chains from one sample in a study of T-cell memory formation after mild COVID-19. TCRdb ran MiXCR on the 5' RACE reads and lists one entry per CDR3 protein. The sample yields hundreds of thousands of distinct CDR3 sequences, 20% to 30% seen once. Sequenced input: PBMCs or a T cell subset sorted from them (not recorded which). Receptors originate from an adult woman who had mild COVID-19 (a few samples of this study predate the infection). Cell type and time point are not known. The CDR3 runs from the conserved cysteine through the conserved F or W. Fields, in order: J gene, V gene, D gene, clone size, CDR3 protein, CDR3 DNA. The D gene is left open where the match is weak. Only some rows state a clone size, as once, few, many or a class for expanded clones.

j_call: TRBJ1-2
v_call: TRBV24-1
d_call: .
clone_size: .
cdr3_aa: CATSGEHSPAIYGYTF
cdr3_nt: TGTGCCACCAGTGGCGAGCACAGCCCGGCCATCTATGGCTACACCTTC

j_call: TRBJ2-1
v_call: TRBV5-1
d_call: .
clone_size: .
cdr3_aa: CASSLRGTQNEQFF
cdr3_nt: TGCGCCAGCAGCTTGCGAGGCACCCAAAATGAGCAGTTCTTC

j_call: TRBJ2-7
v_call: TRBV10-3
d_call: .
clone_size: few
cdr3_aa: CAISESLGTHEQYF
cdr3_nt: TGTGCCATCAGTGAGTCCCTAGGCACCCACGAGCAGTACTTC

j_call: TRBJ2-7
v_call: TRBV3-1
d_call: .
clone_size: .
cdr3_aa: CASSQAREQYF
cdr3_nt: TGTGCCAGCAGCCAAGCACGGGAGCAGTACTTC

j_call: TRBJ1-1
v_call: TRBV29-1
d_call: .
clone_size: .
cdr3_aa: CSSVGPKNTEAFF
cdr3_nt: TGCAGCTCTGTTGGGCCCAAGAACACTGAAGCTTTCTTT

j_call: TRBJ1-1
v_call: TRBV12-3/TRBV12-4
d_call: .
clone_size: .
cdr3_aa: CASSFQGSTEAFF
cdr3_nt: TGTGCCAGCAGTTTTCAGGGTTCCACTGAAGCTTTCTTT

j_call: TRBJ1-1
v_call: TRBV12-5
d_call: .
clone_size: .
cdr3_aa: CASGLGRAATEAFF
cdr3_nt: TGTGCTAGTGGTTTGGGCAGGGCGGCGACTGAAGCTTTCTTT

j_call: TRBJ2-2
v_call: TRBV19
d_call: .
clone_size: .
cdr3_aa: CAGPGELFF
cdr3_nt: TGTGCGGGGCCCGGGGAGCTGTTTTTT

j_call: TRBJ2-7
v_call: TRBV7-9
d_call: .
clone_size: .
cdr3_aa: CASSSRQASLYEQYF
cdr3_nt: TGTGCCAGCAGCTCTCGACAGGCATCCTTATACGAGCAGTACTTC

j_call: TRBJ1-2
v_call: TRBV19
d_call: .
clone_size: .
cdr3_aa: CASSPAAVMRAAYGYTF
cdr3_nt: TGTGCCAGTAGTCCCGCCGCGGTTATGAGGGCGGCCTATGGCTACACCTTC

j_call: TRBJ2-7
v_call: TRBV24-1
d_call: TRBD2
clone_size: .
cdr3_aa: CATSDSGLAGVREQYF
cdr3_nt: TGTGCCACCAGTGACTCTGGACTAGCGGGAGTTCGAGAGCAGTACTTC

j_call: TRBJ2-1
v_call: TRBV11-3
d_call: .
clone_size: many
cdr3_aa: CASSSHPSSSDEQFF
cdr3_nt: TGTGCCAGCAGCTCCCACCCCTCTAGCAGCGATGAGCAGTTCTTC

j_call: TRBJ2-1
v_call: TRBV2
d_call: TRBD2
clone_size: few
cdr3_aa: CASKAGLGHNEQFF
cdr3_nt: TGTGCCAGCAAGGCGGGACTAGGACACAATGAGCAGTTCTTC

j_call: TRBJ1-2
v_call: TRBV7-3
d_call: .
clone_size: .
cdr3_aa: CASSLNTHYGYTF
cdr3_nt: TGTGCCAGCAGCTTAAATACACATTATGGCTACACCTTC